This T cell receptor (beta chain) was retrieved from a study of blood T cell repertoires in COVID-19. Background on the study: Sample material is recorded as cDNA or gDNA derived from T cells, B-cell-depleted T cells, or PBMCs.

CDR1 is MDHEN, CDR2 SYDVKM, per germline. Trimming cost V 6 bases and J 4 bases; bases outside gene matches: 11. The CDR3 is made up of 16 amino acids. In the authors' methods: How many nucleated cells were present was estimated from reference gene primer amplification. Libraries were prepared by immunoSEQ multiplex PCR; TCRdb keeps only in-frame clonotypes and omits some of them. V and J calls plus clone size are reproduced from that table; the DNA served to infer D and trimming. In the table there are 60,000 or so clones, about 74% of which are singletons. This chain uses TRBV28 with TRBJ1-4; TRBD1 matches at 7 bases. The sequencing input was peripheral blood. The TCR was taken from a woman aged 80 or older with acute or convalescent COVID-19. Here the CDR3 reads CASRETGNRGNEKLFF. As DNA, the CDR3 is TGTGCCAGCAGAGAGACAGGGAATCGGGGTAATGAAAAACTGTTTTTT.